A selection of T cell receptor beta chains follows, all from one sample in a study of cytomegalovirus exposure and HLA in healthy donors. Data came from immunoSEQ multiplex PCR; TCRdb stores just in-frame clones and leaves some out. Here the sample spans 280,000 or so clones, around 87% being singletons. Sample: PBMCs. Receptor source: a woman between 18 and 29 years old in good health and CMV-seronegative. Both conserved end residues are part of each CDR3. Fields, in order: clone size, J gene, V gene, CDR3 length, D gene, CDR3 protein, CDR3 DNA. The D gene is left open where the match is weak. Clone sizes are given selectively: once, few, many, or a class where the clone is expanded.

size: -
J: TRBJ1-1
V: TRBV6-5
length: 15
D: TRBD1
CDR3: CASTHRGAMVTEAFF
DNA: TGTGCCAGCACCCACAGGGGGGCGATGGTCACTGAAGCTTTCTTT

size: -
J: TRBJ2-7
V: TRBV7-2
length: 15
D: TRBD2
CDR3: CASSLNGGGTYEQYF
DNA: TGTGCCAGCAGCTTAAATGGCGGGGGAACCTACGAGCAGTACTTC

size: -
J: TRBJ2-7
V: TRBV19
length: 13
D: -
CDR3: CASSSARGYEQYF
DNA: TGTGCCAGTAGTAGCGCACGGGGTTACGAGCAGTACTTC

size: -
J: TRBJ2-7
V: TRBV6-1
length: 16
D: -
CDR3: CASSETAGTGSYEQYF
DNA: TGTGCCAGCAGTGAAACAGCCGGGACTGGAAGCTACGAGCAGTACTTC

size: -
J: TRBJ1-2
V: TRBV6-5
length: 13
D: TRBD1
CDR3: CASSYSKGGGYTF
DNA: TGTGCCAGCAGTTACTCCAAAGGGGGCGGCTACACCTTC

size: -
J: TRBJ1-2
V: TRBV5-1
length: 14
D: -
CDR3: CASSRLFPAGGYTF
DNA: TGCGCCAGCAGCCGCCTCTTCCCGGCGGGTGGCTACACCTTC

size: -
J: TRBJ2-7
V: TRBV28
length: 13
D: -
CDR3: CASSLRGRGEQYF
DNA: TGTGCCAGCAGTTTACGTGGGAGAGGGGAGCAGTACTTC

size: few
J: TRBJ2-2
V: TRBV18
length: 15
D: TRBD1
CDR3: CASATRDRVPGELFF
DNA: TGTGCCAGCGCCACCCGGGACAGGGTTCCCGGGGAGCTGTTTTTT

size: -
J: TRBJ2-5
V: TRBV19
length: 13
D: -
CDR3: CASSIGGEETQYF
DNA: TGTGCCAGTAGTATCGGAGGGGAAGAGACCCAGTACTTC

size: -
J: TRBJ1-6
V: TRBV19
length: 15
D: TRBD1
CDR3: CASSIVGQGDSPLHF
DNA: TGTGCCAGTAGTATTGTGGGACAGGGGGATTCACCCCTCCACTTT

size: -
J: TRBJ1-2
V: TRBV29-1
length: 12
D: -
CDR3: CSVTGGNYGYTF
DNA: TGCAGCGTCACGGGGGGAAACTATGGCTACACCTTC

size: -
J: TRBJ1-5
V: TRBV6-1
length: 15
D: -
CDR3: CASSERGTKNQPQHF
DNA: TGTGCCAGCAGTGAACGCGGGACCAAGAATCAGCCCCAGCATTTT

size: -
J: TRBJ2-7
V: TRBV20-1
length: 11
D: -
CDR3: CSAWQSYEQYF
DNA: TGCAGCGCCTGGCAGTCCTACGAGCAGTACTTC

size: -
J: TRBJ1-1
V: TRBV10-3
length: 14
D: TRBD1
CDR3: CAISQDRGNTEAFF
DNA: TGTGCCATCAGTCAGGACAGGGGGAACACTGAAGCTTTCTTT

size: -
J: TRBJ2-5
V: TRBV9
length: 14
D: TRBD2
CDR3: CASSGVGAGETQYF
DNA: TGTGCCAGCAGCGGAGTAGGAGCGGGGGAGACCCAGTACTTC

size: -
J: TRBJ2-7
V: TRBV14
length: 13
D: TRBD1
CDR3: CASSRDRNYEQYF
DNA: TGTGCCAGCAGCCGGGACAGAAACTACGAGCAGTACTTC

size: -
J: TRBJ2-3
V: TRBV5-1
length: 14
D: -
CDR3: CASSLSSVEDTQYF
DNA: TGCGCCAGCAGCTTGTCTTCCGTGGAGGATACGCAGTATTTT

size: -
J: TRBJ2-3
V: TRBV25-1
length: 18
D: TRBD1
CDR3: CASSLGQGAMTSTDTQYF
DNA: TGTGCCAGCAGCTTGGGACAGGGGGCTATGACTAGCACAGATACGCAGTATTTT

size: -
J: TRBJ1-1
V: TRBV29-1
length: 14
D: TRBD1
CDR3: CSVKRTGGNTEAFF
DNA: TGCAGCGTTAAACGGACAGGGGGGAACACTGAAGCTTTCTTT

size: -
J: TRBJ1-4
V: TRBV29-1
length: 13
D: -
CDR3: CSVEVTANEKLFF
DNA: TGCAGCGTTGAAGTTACGGCTAATGAAAAACTGTTTTTT

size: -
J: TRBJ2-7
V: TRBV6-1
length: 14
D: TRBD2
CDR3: CASKISGSSYEQYF
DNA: TGTGCCAGCAAGATTAGCGGGAGCTCCTACGAGCAGTACTTC

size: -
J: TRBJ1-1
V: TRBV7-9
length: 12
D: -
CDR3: CASSLDQDEAFF
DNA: TGTGCCAGCAGCTTAGATCAGGATGAAGCTTTCTTT

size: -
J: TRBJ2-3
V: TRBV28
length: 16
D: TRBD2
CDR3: CASSLGTSGSTDTQYF
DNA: TGTGCCAGCAGTTTAGGGACTAGCGGGAGTACAGATACGCAGTATTTT

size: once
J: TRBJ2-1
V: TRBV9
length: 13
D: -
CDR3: CASSTAGNNEQFF
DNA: TGTGCCAGCAGCACGGCGGGGAACAATGAGCAGTTCTTC

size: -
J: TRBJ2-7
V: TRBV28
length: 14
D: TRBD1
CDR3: CASSQGQETYEQYF
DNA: TGTGCCAGCAGCCAGGGACAGGAGACCTACGAGCAGTACTTC

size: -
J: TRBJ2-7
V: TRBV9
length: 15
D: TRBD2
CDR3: CASSVGSSGSYEQYF
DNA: TGTGCCAGCAGCGTGGGTTCTAGCGGCTCCTACGAGCAGTACTTC

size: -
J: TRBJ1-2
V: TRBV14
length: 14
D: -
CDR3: CASSQEARGYGYTF
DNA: TGTGCCAGCAGCCAAGAAGCGCGGGGCTATGGCTACACCTTC

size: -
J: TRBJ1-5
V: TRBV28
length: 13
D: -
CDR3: CASSLGPNQPQHF
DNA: TGTGCCAGCAGTTTAGGGCCTAATCAGCCCCAGCATTTT

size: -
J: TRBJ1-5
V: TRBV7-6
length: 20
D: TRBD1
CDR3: CASSQLVGGAGTGANQPQHF
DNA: TGTGCCAGCAGCCAATTAGTCGGGGGAGCCGGGACAGGGGCGAATCAGCCCCAGCATTTT

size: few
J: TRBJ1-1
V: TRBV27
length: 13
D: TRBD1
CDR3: CASQSGTGSEAFF
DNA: TGTGCCAGTCAATCTGGGACAGGGTCTGAAGCTTTCTTT

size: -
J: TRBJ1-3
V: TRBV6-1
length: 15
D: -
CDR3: CASIAGRGRGNTIYF
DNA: TGTGCCAGCATCGCTGGGCGGGGCCGCGGGAACACCATATATTTT

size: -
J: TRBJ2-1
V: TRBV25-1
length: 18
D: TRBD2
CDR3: CASSAPLGPGGPYNEQFF
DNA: TGTGCCAGCAGTGCTCCCCTGGGGCCGGGAGGACCCTACAATGAGCAGTTCTTC

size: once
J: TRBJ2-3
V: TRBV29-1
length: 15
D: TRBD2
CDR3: CSVTLGTSHMDTQYF
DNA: TGCAGCGTTACCCTCGGGACTAGTCATATGGATACGCAGTATTTT

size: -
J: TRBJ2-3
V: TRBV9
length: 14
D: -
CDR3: CASSQRLSFDTQYF
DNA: TGTGCCAGCAGCCAGAGACTATCATTCGATACGCAGTATTTT

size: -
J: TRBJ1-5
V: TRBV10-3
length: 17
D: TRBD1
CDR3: CAIGPGGGGGSNQPQHF
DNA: TGTGCCATCGGGCCGGGTGGAGGGGGCGGGAGCAATCAGCCCCAGCATTTT

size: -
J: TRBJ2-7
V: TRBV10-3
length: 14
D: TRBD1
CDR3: CAIRDDRETYEQYF
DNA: TGTGCCATCAGGGACGACAGGGAAACCTACGAGCAGTACTTC

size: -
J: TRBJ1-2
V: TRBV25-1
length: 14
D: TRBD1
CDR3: CASSEPGQGVSYTF
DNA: TGTGCCAGCAGTGAACCAGGACAGGGGGTGAGCTACACCTTC

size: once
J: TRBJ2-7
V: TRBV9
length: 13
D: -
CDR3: CASSPDMVGEQYF
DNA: TGTGCCAGCAGTCCCGACATGGTCGGCGAGCAGTACTTC

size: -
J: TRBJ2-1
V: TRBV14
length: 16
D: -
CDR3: CASSPGIMSSYNEQFF
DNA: TGTGCCAGCAGCCCTGGTATTATGAGCTCCTACAATGAGCAGTTCTTC

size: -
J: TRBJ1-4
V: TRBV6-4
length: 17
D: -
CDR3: CASSDLCRELVDEKLFF
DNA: TGTGCCAGCAGTGACTTATGCCGGGAGCTAGTCGATGAAAAACTGTTTTTT

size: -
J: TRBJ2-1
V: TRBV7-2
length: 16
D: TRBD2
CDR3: CASSSHGGRPYYEQFF
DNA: TGTGCCAGCAGCTCCCATGGCGGGAGACCTTACTATGAGCAGTTCTTC

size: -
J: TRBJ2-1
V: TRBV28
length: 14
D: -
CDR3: CASSLGRGEDEQFF
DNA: TGTGCCAGCAGTTTAGGCAGGGGGGAGGATGAGCAGTTCTTC

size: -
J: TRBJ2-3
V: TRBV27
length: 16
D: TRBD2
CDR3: CASRDHSGISTDTQYF
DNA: TGTGCCAGCAGGGACCATAGCGGGATAAGCACAGATACGCAGTATTTT

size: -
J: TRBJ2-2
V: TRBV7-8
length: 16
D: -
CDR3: CASSLSLTAWGGELFF
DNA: TGTGCCAGCAGCTTATCACTGACAGCCTGGGGCGGGGAGCTGTTTTTT

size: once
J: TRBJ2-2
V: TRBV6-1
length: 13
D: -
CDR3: CASSERELRELFF
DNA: TGTGCCAGCAGTGAGCGGGAATTAAGGGAGCTGTTTTTT

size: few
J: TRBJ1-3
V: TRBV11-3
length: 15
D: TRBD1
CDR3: CASSNGQGEINTIYF
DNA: TGTGCCAGCAGTAACGGACAGGGGGAGATAAACACCATATATTTT

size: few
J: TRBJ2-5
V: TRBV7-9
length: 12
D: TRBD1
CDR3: CASSETGETQYF
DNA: TGTGCCAGCAGCGAGACAGGGGAGACCCAGTACTTC

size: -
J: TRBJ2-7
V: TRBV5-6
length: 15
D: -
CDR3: CASSLVAGPPYEQYF
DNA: TGTGCCAGCAGCTTGGTAGCAGGGCCCCCCTACGAGCAGTACTTC

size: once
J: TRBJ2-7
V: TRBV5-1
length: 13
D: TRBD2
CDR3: CASRAGALYEQYF
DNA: TGCGCCAGCAGAGCGGGAGCGTTATACGAGCAGTACTTC

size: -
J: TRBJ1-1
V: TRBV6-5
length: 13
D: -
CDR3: CASRPVGRGEAFF
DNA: TGTGCCAGCAGGCCGGTGGGGCGTGGTGAAGCTTTCTTT

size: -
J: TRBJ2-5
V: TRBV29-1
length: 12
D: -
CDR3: CSVAGAGETQYF
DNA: TGCAGCGTTGCGGGAGCAGGAGAGACCCAGTACTTC

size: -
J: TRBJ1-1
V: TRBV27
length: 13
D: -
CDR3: CASSSRQNTEAFF
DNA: TGTGCCAGCAGTTCCAGACAGAACACTGAAGCTTTCTTT

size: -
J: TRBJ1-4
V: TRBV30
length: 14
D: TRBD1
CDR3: CACPMGQEAQKLFF
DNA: TGTGCCTGCCCAATGGGACAGGAAGCCCAAAAACTGTTTTTT

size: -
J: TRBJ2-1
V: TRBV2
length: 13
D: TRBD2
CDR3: CACRGTSWAEQFF
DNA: TGTGCCTGCAGGGGGACTAGCTGGGCTGAGCAGTTCTTC

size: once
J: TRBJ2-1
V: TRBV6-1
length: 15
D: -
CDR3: CASRATSSSYNEQFF
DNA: TGTGCCAGCAGGGCTACTAGCTCTTCCTACAATGAGCAGTTCTTC

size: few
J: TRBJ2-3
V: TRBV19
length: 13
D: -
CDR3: CASTARRTDTQYF
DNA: TGTGCCAGTACAGCGAGACGCACAGATACGCAGTATTTT

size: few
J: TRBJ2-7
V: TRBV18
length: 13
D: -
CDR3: CASSLQVSYEQYF
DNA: TGTGCCAGCTCACTTCAGGTATCCTACGAGCAGTACTTC

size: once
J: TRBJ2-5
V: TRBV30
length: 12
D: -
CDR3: CAWRQSGETQYF
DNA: TGTGCCTGGAGACAAAGTGGAGAGACCCAGTACTTC